Sequencing of this TCR beta chain was carried out in a study of human T cells and chemical hapten exposure (dated by TCRdb to the early 2020s). Study-wide context: For sensitization, 2% DPC in acetone was applied to a 2 cm by 2 cm area of upper inner arm skin. Blood was sampled from patients pre-sensitization (week 0) and at 2, 6 and about 24 weeks after DPC sensitization. The libraries were sequenced as a pool, and the TCR yield per sample differed mostly because of small variations in library volumes within the pool. Patients additionally received weekly therapeutic DPC doses to the scalp throughout the approximately 25-week study period. For TCR sequencing, blood came from 25 to 30 alopecia patients at anywhere from one to four time points (pre-sensitization, 2, 6 and 24 weeks). Peripheral blood TCR repertoire changes were tracked in vivo in alopecia patients during primary and secondary sensitization to the hapten diphenylcyclopropenone (DPC). Alopecia areata with under or over 50% scalp involvement, alopecia totalis and alopecia universalis were represented in the patient cohort, which was mostly female. Patch tests used Finn chambers with 0.01% DPC on the upper back, scored after 6 days by International Contact Dermatitis Research Group standards.

V gives up 1 base and J gives up 6 bases, and the segment between their germline ends measures 17 bases. The CDR3 has 15 amino acids, counting the end cysteine and phenylalanine. Of the read, only the CDR3 DNA is kept; its 45 bases are in frame from base 1. Via the germline V gene (reference sequence), CDR1 is DFQATT and CDR2 SNEGSKA. Here is what the overall study found, with its caveats: The number of TCRs above 1 in 1000 frequency did not change with DPC sensitization; there was no evidence of global repertoire structure alterations. After repeated subsampling, changes were observed in the strength of the expansion versus patch-test correlation and in the threshold at which the correlation became significant. Patch test score was positively correlated with the number of PT1 expanded TCRs, with significance at thresholds 8, 16 and 32 but not at 4. Because all patients had alopecia, a presumed autoimmune disease, the immune response of the patients might differ from that of healthy individuals. Significantly more large CDR3 similarity clusters were formed by expanded TCRs than by pre-sensitization or healthy control sets, consistent with antigen-driven responses.

Libraries came from RACE. The instrument was a NextSeq 500. Library preparation attached unique molecular identifiers to individual cDNA molecules for quantitative, reproducible TCR counting. From each blood RNA sample, both TCR alpha and TCR beta chains were sequenced. In the paper's pipeline: Samples had a median of roughly 100,000 TCRs, with a range from roughly 23,224 to 750,000. V, J and CDR3 annotation of the TCR reads was carried out using the Decombinator software suite. To make PS versus PT1 abundance plots, every sample was subsampled to the same number of TCRs (28,000). TCRs were defined as expanded if absent before sensitization and observed at least eight times at the 2-week time point. In-frame beta chains were kept once TCRdb had trimmed the public reads at Q25 with fastp and called clones with MiXCR. Identical CDR3 protein sequences are pooled into one entry, listed with their most common genes and DNA. Here the V and J calls rest on TCRdb's processing, not on the authors' analysis. This sample lists fewer than 100,000 distinct CDR3 sequences; roughly 12% were detected once. The ten largest account for approximately 2% of the sample.

Taken with the paper, the label for time point translates to: patch test 1, 2 weeks after DPC sensitization. The treatment or condition label, read with the paper, signifies: therapeutic diphenylcyclopropenone sensitization with weekly scalp DPC. Blood at each patch-test visit was drawn before the patch test was applied. Patients were considered eligible if aged 18 to 70, diagnosed with alopecia and deemed suitable for DPC therapy, and patients were excluded if pregnant. Total RNA was extracted from unfractionated whole blood collected in Tempus Blood RNA tubes. For this clonotype: Its antigen specificity is not known. No base-level quality is on record; no much larger clone is a single base apart.

The source is a woman aged 40 to 50 with alopecia areata. Some clones in this sample may be carry-over from other donors' samples. This chain is built from TRBV20-1 and TRBJ2-3; matching of 5 bases hints at TRBD1 as the D gene. This specimen was whole blood, taken in connection with sensitization to the hapten diphenylcyclopropenone (DPC). The CDR3 loop reads CSARVAGLGLDTQYF. The DNA sequence is given as TGCAGTGCTAGAGTGGCAGGGCTCGGCCTGGATACGCAGTATTTT.